Sequencing of this T cell receptor (beta chain) was carried out in a study of OX40 agonist ivuxolimab in advanced cancers. Overall study context: Every patient in dose escalation had hepatocellular carcinoma, melanoma, renal cell or head and neck cancer. Findings and caveats of the study: There were, on average, more expanded clones in CD8+ T cells than in CD4+. At doses 0.1 to 3.0 mg/kg, CD4+ and CD8+ clones expanded.

Autoimmune disease history or systemic immunosuppression excluded patients. Notes on this clone: Its antigen remains unknown.

Germline lookup yields CDR1 SEHNR and CDR2 FQNEAQ (reference sequence). This CDR3 is 16 amino acids long. V was shortened by 4 bases and J by 2 bases, with 18 bases between the two germline ends. Data came from immunoSEQ multiplex PCR; TCRdb stores just in-frame clones and leaves some out. This table has about 62,000 clones, almost 95% appearing once. J is TRBJ2-7 and V is TRBV7-9; D remains unclear. Source: CD4+ or CD8+ T cells sorted from blood, taken in a trial of the OX40 agonist ivuxolimab. The sequence came from an adult with an advanced solid tumor such as melanoma, head and neck, liver or kidney cancer. CDR3 sequence (DNA): TGTGCCAGCAGCTCGAGGCAAGGTGACCCAACCTACGAGCAGTACTTC. As protein: CASSSRQGDPTYEQYF.